The rows below give T cell receptor beta chains drawn from one sample of a study of blood T cell repertoires in COVID-19. Using immunoSEQ multiplex PCR, the repertoire was profiled, and TCRdb retains in-frame clones only, with some absent. The sample holds 200,000 to 250,000 clones, roughly 85% seen once. Input material: peripheral blood. These receptors were taken from a woman over 75 with acute or convalescent COVID-19. Both conserved end residues are part of each CDR3. D genes are given only for firm matches. Size tells how often a clone was seen (once, few, many) or the class of an expanded clone, and some rows leave it out.

J gene	D gene	V gene	clone size	CDR3 protein
TRBJ2-2	TRBD1	TRBV10-3	-	CAIRDRANTGELFF
TRBJ2-7	-	TRBV7-9	many	CASSLEGVKGEQYF
TRBJ2-1	-	TRBV11-3	-	CASSLEQGWGEQFF
TRBJ2-3	-	TRBV23-1	-	CASSLSAGITDTQYF
TRBJ1-4	-	TRBV7-2	-	CASSLLDREKLFF
TRBJ2-7	-	TRBV7-8	-	CASSFRSDIGAGEQYF
TRBJ1-3	-	TRBV10-3	-	CAISESLASSGNTIYF
TRBJ2-1	TRBD1	TRBV7-9	-	CASSFATGGSREQFF
TRBJ1-5	-	TRBV27	-	CASSPLNQPQHF
TRBJ2-2	-	TRBV6-2/TRBV6-3	-	CASSRGQINTGELFF
TRBJ2-1	TRBD2	TRBV9	-	CASSREGGGDNEQFF
TRBJ2-4	TRBD1	TRBV5-4	-	CASSPRQGALNIQYF
TRBJ1-1	-	TRBV19	-	CASSAYYGTLNTEAFF
TRBJ2-7	-	TRBV5-1	few	CASSWGLTYEQYF
TRBJ1-4	TRBD1	TRBV10-3	-	CAISESGTGTKLF
TRBJ1-3	-	TRBV16	-	CASSPRDIGRAGNTIYF
TRBJ2-7	-	TRBV5-1	-	CASSPRGTGITYEQYF
TRBJ1-1	-	TRBV27	-	CASSRWGGTEAFF
TRBJ1-3	-	TRBV11-3	-	CASSSIFGTYSGNTIYF
TRBJ1-3	-	TRBV28	once	CASSLGQTGNTIYF
TRBJ2-5	TRBD2	TRBV11-2	-	CASSLEAGAGETQYF
TRBJ1-1	TRBD1	TRBV5-1	-	CASSFGTALGAFF